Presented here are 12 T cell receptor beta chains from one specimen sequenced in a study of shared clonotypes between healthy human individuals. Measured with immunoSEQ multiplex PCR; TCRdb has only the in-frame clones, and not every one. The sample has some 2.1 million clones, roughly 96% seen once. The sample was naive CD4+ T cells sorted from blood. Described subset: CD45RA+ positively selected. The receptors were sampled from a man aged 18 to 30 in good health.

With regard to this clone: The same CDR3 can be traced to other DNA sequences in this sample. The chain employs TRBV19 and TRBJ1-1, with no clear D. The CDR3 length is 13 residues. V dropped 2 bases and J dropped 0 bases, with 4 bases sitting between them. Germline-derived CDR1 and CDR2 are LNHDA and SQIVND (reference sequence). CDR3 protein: CASSIKMNTEAFF. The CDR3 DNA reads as TGTGCCAGTAGTATAAAAATGAACACTGAAGCTTTCTTT.

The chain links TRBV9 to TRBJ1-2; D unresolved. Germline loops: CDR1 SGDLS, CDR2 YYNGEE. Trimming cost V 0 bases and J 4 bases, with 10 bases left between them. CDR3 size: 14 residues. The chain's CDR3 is CASSVEQLGYGYTF. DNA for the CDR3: TGTGCCAGCAGCGTAGAGCAGTTGGGCTATGGCTACACCTTC.

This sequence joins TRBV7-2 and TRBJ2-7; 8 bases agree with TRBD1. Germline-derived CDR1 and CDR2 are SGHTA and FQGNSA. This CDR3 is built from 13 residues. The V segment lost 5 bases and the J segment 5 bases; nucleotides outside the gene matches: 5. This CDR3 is CASSRTGTHEQYF. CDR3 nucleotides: TGTGCCAGCAGCAGGACAGGGACTCACGAGCAGTACTTC.

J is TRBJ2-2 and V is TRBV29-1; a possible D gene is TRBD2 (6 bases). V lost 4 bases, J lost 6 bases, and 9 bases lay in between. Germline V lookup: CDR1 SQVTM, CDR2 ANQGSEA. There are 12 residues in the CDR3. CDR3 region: CSVGGDAGELFF. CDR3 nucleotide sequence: TGCAGCGTTGGGGGGGACGCCGGGGAGCTGTTTTTT.

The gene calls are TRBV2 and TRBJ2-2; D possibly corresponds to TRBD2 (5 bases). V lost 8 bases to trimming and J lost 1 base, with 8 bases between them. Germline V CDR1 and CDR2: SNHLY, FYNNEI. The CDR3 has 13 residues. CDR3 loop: CASARGNTGELFF. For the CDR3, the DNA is TGTGCCAGCGCTCGGGGGAACACCGGGGAGCTGTTTTTT.

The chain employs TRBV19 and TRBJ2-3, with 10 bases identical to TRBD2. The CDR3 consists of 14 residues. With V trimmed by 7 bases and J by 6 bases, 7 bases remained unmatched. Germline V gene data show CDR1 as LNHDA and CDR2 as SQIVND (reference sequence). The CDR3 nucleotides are TGTGCCAGTACTAATAGCGGGGGGCTGGATACGCAGTATTTT. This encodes CASTNSGGLDTQYF. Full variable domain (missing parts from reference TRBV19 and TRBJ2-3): DGGITQSPKYLFRKEGQNVTLSCEQNLNHDAMYWYRQDPGQGLRLIYYSQIVNDFQKGDIAEGYSVSREKKESFPLTVTSAQKNPTAFYLCASTNSGGLDTQYFGPGTRLTVL.

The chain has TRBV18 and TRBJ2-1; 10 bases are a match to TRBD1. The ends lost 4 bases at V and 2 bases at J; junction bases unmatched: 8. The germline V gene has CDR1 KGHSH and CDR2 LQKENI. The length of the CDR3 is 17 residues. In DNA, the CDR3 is TGTGCCAGCTCACTCAATACCGGGACAGGGGCCTACAATGAGCAGTTCTTC. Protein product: CASSLNTGTGAYNEQFF.

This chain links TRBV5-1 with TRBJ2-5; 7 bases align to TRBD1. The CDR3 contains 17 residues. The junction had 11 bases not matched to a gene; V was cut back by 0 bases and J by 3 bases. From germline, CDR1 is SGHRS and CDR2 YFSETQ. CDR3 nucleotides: TGCGCCAGCAGCTTGGGGGGGACAGCCACCGCCAAAGAGACCCAGTACTTC. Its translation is CASSLGGTATAKETQYF.

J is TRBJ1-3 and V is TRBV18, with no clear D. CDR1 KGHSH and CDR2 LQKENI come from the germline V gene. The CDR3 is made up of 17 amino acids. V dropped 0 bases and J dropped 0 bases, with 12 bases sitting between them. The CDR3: CASSPPPAQSSGNTIYF. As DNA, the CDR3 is TGTGCCAGCTCACCACCCCCGGCACAGAGCTCTGGAAACACCATATATTTT.

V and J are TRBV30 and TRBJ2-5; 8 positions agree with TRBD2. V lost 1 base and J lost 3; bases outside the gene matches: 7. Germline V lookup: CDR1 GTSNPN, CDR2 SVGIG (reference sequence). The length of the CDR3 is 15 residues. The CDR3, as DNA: TGTGCCTGGAGTGGGGCTAGCGGGCCGAAAGAGACCCAGTACTTC. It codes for CAWSGASGPKETQYF.

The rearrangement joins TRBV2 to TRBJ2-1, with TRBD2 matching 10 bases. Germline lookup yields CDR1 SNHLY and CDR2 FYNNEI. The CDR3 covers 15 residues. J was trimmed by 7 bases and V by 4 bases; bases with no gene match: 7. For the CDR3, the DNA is TGTGCCAGCAGTGCCTTAGCGGGGGGCGGTAATGAGCAGTTCTTC. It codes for CASSALAGGGNEQFF.

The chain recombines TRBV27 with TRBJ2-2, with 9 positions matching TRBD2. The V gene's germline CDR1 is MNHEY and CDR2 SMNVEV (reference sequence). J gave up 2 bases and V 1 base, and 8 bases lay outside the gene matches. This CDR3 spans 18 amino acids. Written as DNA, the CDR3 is TGTGCCAGCAGTTTATTGTCAATAGCGGGGGTCAACACCGGGGAGCTGTTTTTT. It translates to CASSLLSIAGVNTGELFF.